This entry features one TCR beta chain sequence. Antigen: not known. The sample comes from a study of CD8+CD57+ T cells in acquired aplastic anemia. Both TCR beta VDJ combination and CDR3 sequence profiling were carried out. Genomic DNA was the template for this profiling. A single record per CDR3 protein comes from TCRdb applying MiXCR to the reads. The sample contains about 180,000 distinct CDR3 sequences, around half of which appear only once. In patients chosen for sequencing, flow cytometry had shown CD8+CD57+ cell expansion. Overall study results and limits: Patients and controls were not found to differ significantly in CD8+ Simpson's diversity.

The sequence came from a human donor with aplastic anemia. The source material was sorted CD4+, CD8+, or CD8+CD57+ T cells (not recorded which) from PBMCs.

CDR3 in amino acids: CASSYSSLAGALLGNEQFF. CDR3 bases: TGTGCCAGCAGTTACTCGTCACTAGCGGGGGCCCTCCTGGGAAATGAGCAGTTCTTC. This rearrangement joins TRBV6-5 to TRBJ2-1; TRBD2 aligns across 11 bases. CDR1 is MNHEY and CDR2 is SVGAGI in the germline V gene. J gave up 7 bases and V 0 bases, and 14 bases lay outside the gene matches. The CDR3 sequence is 19 residues long.